Listed here are 17 T cell receptor beta chains from one sample, sequenced in a study of shared clonotypes between healthy human individuals (dated by TCRdb to 2018 to 2021). Library construction relied on the immunoSEQ multiplex PCR assay. Entries here come from immuneACCESS through TCRdb and include only in-frame sequences with V and J called. Some clones fail to appear in such tables; in the studies checked, an unresolved V gene covers under half of the shortfall, and the cause of the remainder is unknown. The sample data list about 600,000 clones, and about 96% of these were observed just once. The leading ten clones occupy 0.045% to 0.06% of the sample. Source material: naive CD4+ T cells sorted from blood. This specimen's cell subset or site label, per the study, means: CD45RA+ positively selected. Every receptor here comes from a woman aged 30 to 39 in good health.

V usage is TRBV5-1 and J usage is TRBJ1-4; D is undetermined. Trimming cost V 4 bases and J 8 bases, with 15 bases left between them. Germline CDR1 reads SGHRS; CDR2 reads YFSETQ. The CDR3 length is 14 residues. For the CDR3, the DNA is TGCGCCAGCAGCCCCGACACCTACAAAGAAAAACTGTTTTTT. Protein sequence: CASSPDTYKEKLFF.

This clone was found once. The rearrangement uses TRBV27 and TRBJ2-2; 7 positions agree with TRBD1. After removal of 9 bases from V and 0 bases from J, the junction contained 10 bases not matched to a gene. Germline CDR1 MNHEY, CDR2 SMNVEV (reference sequence). This CDR3 has 16 amino acids. The CDR3 DNA is TGTGCCAGTTCCCCCGGGACAGCAACGAACACCGGGGAGCTGTTTTTT. This gives the protein CASSPGTATNTGELFF.

The CDR3, as DNA: TGCGCCAGCAGCCCGGAGGGGTACGCCTATGGCTACACCTTC. This encodes CASSPEGYAYGYTF. This chain joins TRBV5-1 and TRBJ1-2; possible D gene TRBD1, 5 bases. This CDR3 is built from 14 residues. V was clipped by 4 bases and J by 4 bases, with 14 bases between them. Germline CDR1 reads SGHRS; CDR2 reads YFSETQ.

J is TRBJ1-1 and V is TRBV25-1; possible D gene TRBD1, 5 bases. V dropped 4 bases and J dropped 4 bases, with 10 bases sitting between them. Germline V gene lookup returns CDR1 MGHDK and CDR2 SYGVNS. This CDR3 is 13 amino acids long. The CDR3, as DNA: TGTGCCAGCAGTGGCCAGGGCGCCACTGAAGCTTTCTTT. The encoded protein is CASSGQGATEAFF.

The chain joins TRBV10-3 to TRBJ1-4; TRBD1 is a possible D gene (6 bases). This CDR3 region has 15 residues. In germline, CDR1 is ENHRY, CDR2 SYGVKD. V dropped 0 bases and J dropped 7 bases, with 12 bases sitting between them. The CDR3 here is CAISESTGASEKLFF. The CDR3, as DNA: TGTGCCATCAGTGAGTCGACGGGGGCGAGTGAAAAACTGTTTTTT.

This clone appeared once. The gene calls are TRBV7-9 and TRBJ2-1; 14 bases are shared with TRBD2. V shed 4 bases and J 7 bases; nucleotides not matched to a gene: 6. The CDR3 is made up of 16 amino acids. Looked up from germline, CDR1 is SEHNR and CDR2 is FQNEAQ (reference sequence). In DNA, the CDR3 is TGTGCCAGCAGCTCTCCGGGACTAGCGGGAGTTAATGAGCAGTTCTTC. Translation: CASSSPGLAGVNEQFF.

The chain uses TRBV7-9 and TRBJ1-5; a weak D match, TRBD1 (5 bases). V dropped 5 bases and J dropped 4 bases, with 12 bases sitting between them. CDR1 is SEHNR, CDR2 FQNEAQ, per germline (reference sequence). This CDR3 spans 14 amino acids. Here the CDR3 DNA reads TGTGCCAGCAGCCTACGCGGGGGAAATCAGCCCCAGCATTTT. Its protein product is CASSLRGGNQPQHF.

This chain uses TRBV10-2 with TRBJ1-1; no clear D. The ends were cut back, 6 bases at V and 0 bases at J, with 8 bases in the middle. Germline-derived CDR1 and CDR2 are WSHSY and SAAADI. This CDR3 has 13 residues. DNA of the CDR3: TGCGCCAGCAGAGAACGTATGAACACTGAAGCTTTCTTT. It specifies CASRERMNTEAFF.

The CDR3 nucleotides read TGTGCCTGGACGGCAAGGACTAATGAGCAGTTCTTC. Residues: CAWTARTNEQFF. This sequence joins TRBV30 and TRBJ2-1; the D gene is possibly TRBD2 (5 bases). The CDR3 length is 12 residues. Germline V gene data show CDR1 as GTSNPN and CDR2 as SVGIG (reference sequence). Trimming cost V 4 bases and J 7 bases, with 11 bases left between them.

The V call is TRBV27, the J call TRBJ2-2; TRBD1 matches 7 bases. This CDR3 spans 15 amino acids. CDR1 is MNHEY and CDR2 is SMNVEV in the germline V gene (reference sequence). V dropped 8 bases and J dropped 1; count of bases not matched to a gene: 7. CDR3 sequence: CASALDRRNTGELFF. For the CDR3, the DNA is TGTGCCAGCGCCCTGGACAGGCGGAACACCGGGGAGCTGTTTTTT.

The chain couples TRBV11-3 to TRBJ2-2; 8 positions agree with TRBD1. Germline assignment: CDR1 SGHNT and CDR2 YENEEA. The CDR3 is 13 residues long. The V segment lost 5 bases and the J segment 5 bases; nucleotides outside the gene matches: 1. CDR3 coding DNA: TGTGCCAGCAGCAGACAGGGGACCGGGGAGCTGTTTTTT. As protein: CASSRQGTGELFF.

This sequence joins TRBV6-6 and TRBJ2-7; no clear D. The V end was cut by 7 bases, the J end by 2 bases, with 15 bases between. The CDR3 sequence is 14 residues long. Germline CDR1 and CDR2: MNHNY and SVGAGI (reference sequence). CDR3 amino acids: CASKNPEITYEQYF. The CDR3, as DNA: TGTGCCAGCAAGAATCCTGAAATCACCTACGAGCAGTACTTC.

The chain is built from TRBV29-1 and TRBJ2-5, with 11 bases identical to TRBD2. Unmatched junction bases numbered 1, after V lost 7 bases and J lost 0 bases. The germline V gene encodes CDR1 SQVTM and CDR2 ANQGSEA. CDR3 length equals 13 residues. CDR3 region: CSGTSGYQETQYF. CDR3 nucleotides: TGCAGCGGGACTAGCGGGTACCAAGAGACCCAGTACTTC.

This chain links TRBV28 with TRBJ1-2, with D possibly being TRBD1 (5 bases). Deletions cut 5 bases from V and 4 bases from J, with 14 bases between. The CDR3 covers 14 residues. Germline CDR1 reads MDHEN; CDR2 reads SYDVKM. The CDR3 DNA reads as TGTGCCAGCAGTGGGGCGAGGGGCGGCTATGGCTACACCTTC. Its protein is CASSGARGGYGYTF.

This clone was detected a few times. The V call is TRBV11-2, the J call TRBJ1-2, with a weak D call TRBD1 (6 bases). CDR3 length equals 12 residues. Trimming took off 4 bases at V and 8 bases at J, with 11 bases between the two ends. Per the germline V gene, CDR1 is SGHAT and CDR2 is FQNNGV. The CDR3 bases are TGTGCCAGCAGCTCGAATGGGGGCGGCTACACCTTC. Protein: CASSSNGGGYTF.

V gene TRBV5-1 combines with J gene TRBJ1-2; D gene ambiguous. Trimming left V 1 base short and J 8 bases short, with 18 bases between. The CDR3 length is 15 residues. CDR1 is SGHRS and CDR2 is YFSETQ in the germline V gene. This CDR3 is CASSLSGSEDGGYTF. In DNA, the CDR3 is TGCGCCAGCAGCTTGTCGGGTTCGGAGGATGGCGGCTACACCTTC.

The V and J genes are TRBV6-1 and TRBJ2-1; 8 nucleotides agree with TRBD2. There are 17 residues in the CDR3. The germline V gene encodes CDR1 MNHNS and CDR2 SASEGT. After removal of 3 bases from V and 3 bases from J, the junction contained 10 bases not matched to a gene. The DNA of the CDR3 is TGTGCCAGCAGTGACCTAGCGGGTAGGCGCGGCTACAATGAGCAGTTCTTC. This encodes CASSDLAGRRGYNEQFF.